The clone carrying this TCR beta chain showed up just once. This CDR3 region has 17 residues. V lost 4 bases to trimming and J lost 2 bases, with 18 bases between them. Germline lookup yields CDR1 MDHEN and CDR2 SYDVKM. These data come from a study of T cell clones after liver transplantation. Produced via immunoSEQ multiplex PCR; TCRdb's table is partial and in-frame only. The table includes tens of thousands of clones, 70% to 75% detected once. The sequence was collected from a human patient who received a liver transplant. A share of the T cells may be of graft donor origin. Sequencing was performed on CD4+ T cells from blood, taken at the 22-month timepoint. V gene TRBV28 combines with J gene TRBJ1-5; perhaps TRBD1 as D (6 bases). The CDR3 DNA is TGTGCCAGCAGTTCCCCTGGCAGGGGTCGAGGCAATCAGCCCCAGCATTTT. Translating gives CASSSPGRGRGNQPQHF.